A single sample is the source of the 5 T cell receptor beta chains below, sequenced in a study of blood T cell repertoires in COVID-19. Sequencing used immunoSEQ multiplex PCR; TCRdb keeps in-frame clones, though not all of them. The table includes roughly 170,000 clones, around 89% detected once. Sequencing was carried out using peripheral blood. Receptor source: a man in his 60s with acute or convalescent COVID-19.

This clone was seen a single time. This chain joins TRBV7-9 and TRBJ1-1, with a possible D match to TRBD1 (5 bases). Germline loops: CDR1 SEHNR, CDR2 FQNEAQ (reference sequence). Trimming removed 0 bases at V and 4 bases at J, with 12 bases between. The CDR3 loop spans 15 amino acids. The CDR3 protein is CASSLAAGGSTEAFF. CDR3 DNA: TGTGCCAGCAGCTTAGCGGCCGGGGGGAGCACTGAAGCTTTCTTT.

This clone has only one observation. The V gene is TRBV7-8, the J gene TRBJ1-4, with TRBD1 identical over 7 bases. CDR1 is SGHVS and CDR2 is FQNEAQ in the germline V gene. The CDR3 has 16 residues. After removal of 0 bases from V and 6 bases from J, the junction contained 7 bases not matched to a gene. The CDR3: CASSLANRGIYEKLFF. Written as DNA, the CDR3 is TGTGCCAGCAGCTTAGCGAACAGGGGAATTTATGAAAAACTGTTTTTT. Supplemented by reference TRBV7-8 and TRBJ1-4, the full variable domain reads GAGVSQSPRYKVAKRGQDVALRCDPISGHVSLFWYQQALGQGPEFLTYFQNEAQLDKSGLPSDRFFAERPEGSVSTLKIQRTQQEDSAVYLCASSLANRGIYEKLFFGSGTQLSVL.

This chain connects TRBV10-1 to TRBJ2-5; TRBD1 aligns across 10 bases. This CDR3 spans 14 amino acids. The germline V gene encodes CDR1 WNHNN and CDR2 SYGVQD (reference sequence). The V and J ends lost 4 bases and 4 bases, in that order; junction bases with no gene match: 3. The DNA of the CDR3 is TGCGCCAGCAGTGGGCGGGACAGGGGAGAGACCCAGTACTTC. This sequence encodes CASSGRDRGETQYF.

The J gene is TRBJ1-4, the V gene TRBV2, with D tentatively TRBD1 (5 bases). Germline CDR1 is SNHLY and CDR2 is FYNNEI. The ends were cut back, 5 bases at V and 2 bases at J, with 9 bases in the middle. CDR3 size: 14 residues. CDR3 amino acids: CASSKGPTNEKLFF. CDR3 DNA: TGTGCCAGCAGTAAGGGGCCTACTAATGAAAAACTGTTTTTT.

V and J are TRBV6-2 or TRBV6-3 and TRBJ2-7; 7 bases agree with TRBD1. The length of the CDR3 is 15 residues. With V trimmed by 2 bases and J by 0 bases, 4 bases remained unmatched. Germline V CDR1 and CDR2: MNHEY, SVGEGT. The CDR3 sequence: CASSYGGTASYEQYF. CDR3 DNA: TGTGCCAGCAGTTACGGTGGGACAGCCTCCTACGAGCAGTACTTC.